Shown below are 17 T cell receptor beta chains from a single sample sequenced in a study of blood T cell repertoires in COVID-19. This table comes from immunoSEQ multiplex PCR, and its TCRdb copy is limited to in-frame clones, with some not included. In the table there are around 390,000 clones, approximately 87% of which are singletons. Sequenced sample: PBMCs or T cells enriched from blood (not recorded which). These TCRs come from a woman between 45 and 65 years old who had recovered from COVID-19.

V and J are TRBV11-3 and TRBJ2-7, with D possibly matching TRBD1 (6 bases). The germline gives CDR1 SGHNT, CDR2 YENEEA. V shed 2 bases and J shed 7 bases, with 12 bases lying between them. CDR3 length equals 13 residues. The CDR3 region is CASSLNRDGEQYF. In DNA, the CDR3 is TGTGCCAGCAGCTTAAACAGGGATGGGGAGCAGTACTTC.

This chain links TRBV3-1 (or the pseudogene TRBV3-2) with TRBJ1-6; 7 nucleotides match TRBD1. After removal of 1 base from V and 10 bases from J, the junction contained 7 bases not matched to a gene. CDR1 is LGHDT and CDR2 is YNNKEL in the germline V gene (reference sequence). The CDR3 loop spans 15 amino acids. CDR3 residues: CASSQVAGGMSPLHF. DNA of the CDR3: TGTGCCAGCAGCCAAGTGGCAGGGGGTATGTCACCCCTCCACTTT.

This clone has just one count. The chain is built from TRBV25-1 and TRBJ2-1; no clear D. Trimming took off 5 bases at V and 0 bases at J, with 8 bases between the two ends. CDR1 and CDR2 from the germline V gene are MGHDK and SYGVNS. The CDR3 totals 14 residues. As DNA, the CDR3 is TGTGCCAGCAGTCGAGGTACCTCCTACAATGAGCAGTTCTTC. It yields the protein CASSRGTSYNEQFF.

The V gene is TRBV28, the J gene TRBJ1-5; 7 bases match TRBD1. The trim removed 6 bases at V and 5 bases at J, leaving 7 bases unmatched. This CDR3 has 14 residues. Per the germline V gene, CDR1 is MDHEN and CDR2 is SYDVKM. For the CDR3, the DNA is TGTGCCAGCAGCCAGACAGGGCTTTATCAGCCCCAGCATTTT. Protein: CASSQTGLYQPQHF.

V gene TRBV27 combines with J gene TRBJ1-4; the D gene is possibly TRBD1 (6 bases). CDR3 length: 14 residues. Germline V lookup: CDR1 MNHEY, CDR2 SMNVEV (reference sequence). V was cut by 6 bases and J by 7 bases, with 15 bases left in between. Written as DNA, the CDR3 is TGTGCCAGCAGCCATGGTGGGGGCGGTGAAAAACTGTTTTTT. It codes for CASSHGGGGEKLFF.

The rearrangement uses TRBV5-1 and TRBJ1-2; possible D gene TRBD1, 6 bases. V gave up 4 bases and J gave up 3 bases, with 13 bases separating them. Per germline, CDR1 SGHRS and CDR2 YFSETQ. This CDR3 is built from 14 residues. The CDR3 DNA reads as TGCGCCAGCAGCCGTATTGCAGGGGACTATGGCTACACCTTC. This sequence encodes CASSRIAGDYGYTF.

The chain joins TRBV6-2 or TRBV6-3 to TRBJ1-1; no clear D gene. The V gene lost 0 bases and the J gene lost 6 bases, with 11 bases spanning the gap. CDR3 size: 14 residues. Germline CDR1 reads MNHEY; CDR2 reads SVGEGT. The CDR3 bases are TGTGCCAGCAGTTACTCGAACATGGTGGCTGAAGCTTTCTTT. It is translated as CASSYSNMVAEAFF.

The chain combines TRBV5-1 with TRBJ1-2, with 10 bases that match TRBD1. From germline, CDR1 is SGHRS and CDR2 YFSETQ. The trim removed 4 bases at V and 0 bases at J, leaving 3 bases unmatched. The CDR3 is 15 residues long. CDR3 nucleotide sequence: TGCGCCAGCAGCGAGACAGGGGGCGCTAACTATGGCTACACCTTC. Translated, it gives CASSETGGANYGYTF.

The rearrangement joins TRBV6-5 to TRBJ2-5; TRBD2 matches 7 bases. The CDR3 spans 15 residues. V dropped 6 bases and J dropped 7; count of bases not matched to a gene: 14. Germline loops: CDR1 MNHEY, CDR2 SVGAGI. CDR3 in amino acids: CASRYRAGSPGTQYF. The CDR3 nucleotides are TGTGCCAGCAGATACCGAGCGGGATCCCCAGGGACCCAGTACTTC.

This clone occurred a few times. The chain is built from TRBV5-1 and TRBJ2-7; the match to TRBD2 covers 7 bases. Germline CDR1 reads SGHRS; CDR2 reads YFSETQ. The junction had 3 bases not matched to a gene; V was cut back by 4 bases and J by 2 bases. The CDR3 runs 13 residues. For the CDR3, the DNA is TGCGCCAGCAGCCTCACTAGCGCCTACGAGCAGTACTTC. Encoded protein: CASSLTSAYEQYF. Together with reference TRBV5-1 and TRBJ2-7, the CDR3 gives the full variable domain: KAGVTQTPRYLIKTRGQQVTLSCSPISGHRSVSWYQQTPGQGLQFLFEYFSETQRNKGNFPGRFSGRQFSNSRSEMNVSTLELGDSALYLCASSLTSAYEQYFGPGTRLTVT.

The chain recombines TRBV9 with TRBJ1-2, with TRBD1 identical over 9 bases. Looked up from germline, CDR1 is SGDLS and CDR2 is YYNGEE. CDR3 length equals 14 residues. V was pared by 3 bases and J by 5 bases, with 5 bases of the junction left unmatched. The CDR3 sequence is CASSAATGGYGYTF. The CDR3, as DNA: TGTGCCAGCAGCGCGGCGACAGGGGGATATGGCTACACCTTC.

In its sample, this clone was seen once. V usage is TRBV7-9 and J usage is TRBJ2-6; D ambiguous. V was clipped by 0 bases and J by 4 bases, with 19 bases between them. Per germline, CDR1 SEHNR and CDR2 FQNEAQ (reference sequence). The CDR3 is 19 amino acids. Here the CDR3 reads CASSLAPPGPRPGANVLTF. The CDR3 nucleotides are TGTGCCAGCAGCTTAGCTCCTCCGGGTCCCCGGCCCGGGGCCAACGTCCTGACTTTC.

This clone was observed a single time. V and J are TRBV7-9 and TRBJ1-3; 7 nucleotides match TRBD1. V lost 5 bases, J lost 0 bases, and 7 bases stayed unmatched. This CDR3 contains 16 residues. Germline CDR1 reads SEHNR; CDR2 reads FQNEAQ (reference sequence). The chain's CDR3 is CASSPRDSRSGNTIYF. The DNA of the CDR3 is TGTGCCAGCAGCCCACGGGACAGCCGCTCTGGAAACACCATATATTTT.

J is TRBJ2-3 and V is TRBV7-6, with TRBD2 identical over 8 bases. The CDR3 spans 15 residues. The trim removed 3 bases at V and 4 bases at J, leaving 6 bases unmatched. Germline V CDR1 and CDR2: SGHVS, FNYEAQ. CDR3 DNA sequence: TGTGCCAGCAGCTTTTCCGGGGGGGCCGCAGATACGCAGTATTTT. This sequence encodes CASSFSGGAADTQYF.

The sample holds one count of this clone. The gene calls are TRBV3-1 (or the pseudogene TRBV3-2) and TRBJ1-2; no firm D call. Trimming pared 2 bases from V and 5 bases from J, leaving 9 bases between. The CDR3 runs to 13 residues. Germline loops: CDR1 LGHDT, CDR2 YNNKEL (reference sequence). The CDR3 is CASSQPRGYGYTF. The CDR3 nucleotides are TGTGCCAGCAGCCAACCAAGAGGTTATGGCTACACCTTC.

The genes are TRBV6-5 and TRBJ1-4, with no clear D. The length of the CDR3 is 15 residues. Germline loops: CDR1 MNHEY, CDR2 SVGAGI. The V gene lost 0 bases and the J gene lost 7 bases, with 12 bases spanning the gap. In nucleotides, the CDR3 is TGTGCCAGCAGTTACTCGATAGGTAGCGGTGAAAAACTGTTTTTT. This translates into CASSYSIGSGEKLFF.

V and J are TRBV5-4 and TRBJ2-7; 7 nucleotides line up with TRBD2. This CDR3 has 17 amino acids. From germline, CDR1 is SGHNT and CDR2 YYREEE (reference sequence). Trimming at V came to 2 bases and at J to 6 bases, leaving 17 bases not matched to a gene. The DNA for the CDR3 is TGTGCCAGCAGCTTCGGCGGGGGACGCCCCGGGGGAAGCGAGCAGTACTTC. Encoded protein: CASSFGGGRPGGSEQYF.